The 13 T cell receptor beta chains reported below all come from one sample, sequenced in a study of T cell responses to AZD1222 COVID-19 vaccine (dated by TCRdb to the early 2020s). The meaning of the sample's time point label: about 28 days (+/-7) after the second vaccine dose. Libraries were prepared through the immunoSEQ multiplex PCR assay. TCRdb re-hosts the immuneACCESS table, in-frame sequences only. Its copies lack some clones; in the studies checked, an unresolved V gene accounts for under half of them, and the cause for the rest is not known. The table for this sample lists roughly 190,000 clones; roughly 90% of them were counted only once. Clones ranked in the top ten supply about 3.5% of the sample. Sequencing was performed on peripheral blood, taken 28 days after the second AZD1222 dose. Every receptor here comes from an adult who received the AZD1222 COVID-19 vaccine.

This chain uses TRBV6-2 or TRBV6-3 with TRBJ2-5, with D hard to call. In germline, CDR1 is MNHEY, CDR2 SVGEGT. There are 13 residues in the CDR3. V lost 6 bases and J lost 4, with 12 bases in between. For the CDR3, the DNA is TGTGCCAGCAGCGCTTCGGTCCCAGAGACCCAGTACTTC. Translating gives CASSASVPETQYF.

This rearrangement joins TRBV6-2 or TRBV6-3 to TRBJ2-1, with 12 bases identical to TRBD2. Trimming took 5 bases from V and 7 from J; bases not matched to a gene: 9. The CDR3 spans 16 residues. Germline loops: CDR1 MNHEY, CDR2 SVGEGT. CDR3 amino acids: CASSPWASGRENEQFF. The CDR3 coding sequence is TGTGCCAGCAGTCCCTGGGCTAGCGGGAGGGAAAATGAGCAGTTCTTC.

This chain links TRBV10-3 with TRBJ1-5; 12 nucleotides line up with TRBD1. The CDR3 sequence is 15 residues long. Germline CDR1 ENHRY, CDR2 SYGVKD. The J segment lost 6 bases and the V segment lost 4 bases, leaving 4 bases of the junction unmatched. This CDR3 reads CAISVGTGGLQPQHF. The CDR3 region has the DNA TGTGCCATCAGTGTAGGGACAGGGGGCCTTCAGCCCCAGCATTTT.

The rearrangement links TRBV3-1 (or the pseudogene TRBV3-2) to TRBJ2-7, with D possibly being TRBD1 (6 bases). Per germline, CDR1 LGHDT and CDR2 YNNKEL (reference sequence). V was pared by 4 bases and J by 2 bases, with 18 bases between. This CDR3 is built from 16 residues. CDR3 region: CASSLRLGTRAYEQYF. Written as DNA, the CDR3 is TGTGCCAGCAGCCTCAGACTCGGGACAAGGGCCTACGAGCAGTACTTC.

The CDR3 nucleotides read TGTGCCAGCAGCGCCCATCCGGGACAGGGGACTACTTCCTACGAGCAGTACTTC. It translates to CASSAHPGQGTTSYEQYF. The rearrangement joins TRBV3-1 (or the pseudogene TRBV3-2) to TRBJ2-7, with 10 nucleotides matching TRBD1. The V segment lost 5 bases and the J segment 1 base; nucleotides outside the gene matches: 14. The CDR3 extends over 18 amino acids. Germline V gene data show CDR1 as LGHDT and CDR2 as YNNKEL (reference sequence).

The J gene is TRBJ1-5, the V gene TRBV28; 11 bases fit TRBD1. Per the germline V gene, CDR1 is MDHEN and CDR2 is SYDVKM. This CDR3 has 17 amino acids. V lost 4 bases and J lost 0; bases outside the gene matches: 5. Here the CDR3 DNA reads TGTGCCAGCAGTTCGGACAGGGGGCTAGATAGCAATCAGCCCCAGCATTTT. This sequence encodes CASSSDRGLDSNQPQHF.

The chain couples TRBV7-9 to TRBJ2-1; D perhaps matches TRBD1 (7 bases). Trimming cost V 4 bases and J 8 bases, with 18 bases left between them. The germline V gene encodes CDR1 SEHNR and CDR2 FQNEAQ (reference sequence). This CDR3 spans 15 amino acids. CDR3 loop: CASSSRGVVGDEQFF. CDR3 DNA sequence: TGTGCCAGCAGCTCCAGGGGGGTAGTTGGTGATGAGCAGTTCTTC.

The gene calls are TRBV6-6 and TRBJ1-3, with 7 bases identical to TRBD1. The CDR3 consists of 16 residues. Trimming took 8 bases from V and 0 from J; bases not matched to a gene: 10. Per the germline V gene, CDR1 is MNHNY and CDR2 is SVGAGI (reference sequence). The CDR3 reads CASENPGQNSGNTIYF. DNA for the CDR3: TGTGCCAGCGAGAATCCGGGACAGAACTCTGGAAACACCATATATTTT.

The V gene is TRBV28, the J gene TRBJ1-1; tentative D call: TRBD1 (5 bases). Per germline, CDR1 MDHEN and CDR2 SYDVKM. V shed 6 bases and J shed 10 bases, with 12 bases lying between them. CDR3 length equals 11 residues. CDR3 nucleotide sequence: TGTGCCAGCAGCCTTGGTCAGGGAGCTTTCTTT. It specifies CASSLGQGAFF.

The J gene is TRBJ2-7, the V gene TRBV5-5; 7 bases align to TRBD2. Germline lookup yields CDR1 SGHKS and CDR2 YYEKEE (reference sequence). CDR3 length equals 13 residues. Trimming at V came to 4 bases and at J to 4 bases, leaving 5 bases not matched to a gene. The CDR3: CASSAPGGYEQYF. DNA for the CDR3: TGTGCCAGCAGCGCCCCGGGGGGATACGAGCAGTACTTC.

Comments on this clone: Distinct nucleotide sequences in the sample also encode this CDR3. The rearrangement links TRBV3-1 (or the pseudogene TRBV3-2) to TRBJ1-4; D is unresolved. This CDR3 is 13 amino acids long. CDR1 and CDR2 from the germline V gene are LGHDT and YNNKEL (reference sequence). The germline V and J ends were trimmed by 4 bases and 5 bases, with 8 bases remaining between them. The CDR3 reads CASSRRGNEKLFF. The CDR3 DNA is TGTGCCAGCAGCCGAAGAGGGAATGAAAAACTGTTTTTT.

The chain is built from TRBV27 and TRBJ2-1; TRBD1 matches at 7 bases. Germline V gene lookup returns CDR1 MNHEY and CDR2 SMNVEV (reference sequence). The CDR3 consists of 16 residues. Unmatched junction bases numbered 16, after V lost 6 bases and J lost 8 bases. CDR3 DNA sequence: TGTGCCAGCAGGCGCCGACAGGGCCCCATGAATCATGAGCAGTTCTTC. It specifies CASRRRQGPMNHEQFF.

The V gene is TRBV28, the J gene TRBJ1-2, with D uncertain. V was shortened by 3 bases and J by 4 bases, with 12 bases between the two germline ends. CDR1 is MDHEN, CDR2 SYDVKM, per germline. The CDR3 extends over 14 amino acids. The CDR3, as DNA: TGTGCCAGCAGTTTTTCCTGGGTCCTCTATGGCTACACCTTC. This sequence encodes CASSFSWVLYGYTF.